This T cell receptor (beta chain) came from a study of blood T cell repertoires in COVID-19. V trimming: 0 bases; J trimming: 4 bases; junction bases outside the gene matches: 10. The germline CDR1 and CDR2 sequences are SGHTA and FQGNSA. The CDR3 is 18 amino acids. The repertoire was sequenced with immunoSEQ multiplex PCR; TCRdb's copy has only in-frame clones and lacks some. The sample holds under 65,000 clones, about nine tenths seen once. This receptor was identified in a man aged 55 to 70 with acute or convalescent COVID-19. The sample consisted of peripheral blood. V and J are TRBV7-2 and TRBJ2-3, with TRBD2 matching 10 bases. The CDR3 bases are TGTGCCAGCAGCTTAGCGGTTGGACTAGCGGAACGGTCAGATACGCAGTATTTT. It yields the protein CASSLAVGLAERSDTQYF.